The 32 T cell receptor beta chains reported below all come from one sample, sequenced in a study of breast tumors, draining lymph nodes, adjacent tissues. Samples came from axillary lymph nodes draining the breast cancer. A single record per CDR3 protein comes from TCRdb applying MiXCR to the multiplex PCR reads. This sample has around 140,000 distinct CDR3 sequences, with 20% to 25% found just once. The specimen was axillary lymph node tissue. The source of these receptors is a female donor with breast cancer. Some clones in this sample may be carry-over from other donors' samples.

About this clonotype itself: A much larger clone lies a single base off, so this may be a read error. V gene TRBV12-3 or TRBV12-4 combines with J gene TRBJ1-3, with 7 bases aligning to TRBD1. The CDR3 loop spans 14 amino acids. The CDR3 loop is CASTVDRAGSTIYF. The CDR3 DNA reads TGTGCCAGCACCGTTGACAGGGCTGGAAGCACCATATATTTT.

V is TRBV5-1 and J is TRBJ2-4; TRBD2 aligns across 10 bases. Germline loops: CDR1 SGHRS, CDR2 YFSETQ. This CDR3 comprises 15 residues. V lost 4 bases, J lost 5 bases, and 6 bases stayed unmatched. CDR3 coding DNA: TGCGCCAGCAGCCTCTTAGGACTAGCGGAAAACATTCAGTACTTC. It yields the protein CASSLLGLAENIQYF.

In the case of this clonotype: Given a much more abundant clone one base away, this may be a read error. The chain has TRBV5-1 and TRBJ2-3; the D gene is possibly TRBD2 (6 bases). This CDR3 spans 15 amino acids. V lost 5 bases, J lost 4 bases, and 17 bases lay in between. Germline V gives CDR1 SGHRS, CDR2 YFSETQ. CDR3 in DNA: TGCGCCAGCAGAGTTGGGAGGCAGGGCGCAGATACGCAGTATTTT. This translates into CASRVGRQGADTQYF.

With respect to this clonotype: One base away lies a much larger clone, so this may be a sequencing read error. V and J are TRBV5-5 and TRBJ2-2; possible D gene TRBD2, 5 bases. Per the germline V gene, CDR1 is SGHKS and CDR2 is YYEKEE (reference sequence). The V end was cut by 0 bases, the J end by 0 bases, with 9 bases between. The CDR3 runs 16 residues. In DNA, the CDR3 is TGTGCCAGCAGCTTGGCCATGGAGGCGAACACCGGGGAGCTGTTTTTT. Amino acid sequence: CASSLAMEANTGELFF. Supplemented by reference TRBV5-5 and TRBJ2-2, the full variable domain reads DAGVTQSPTHLIKTRGQQVTLRCSPISGHKSVSWYQQVLGQGPQFIFQYYEKEERGRGNFPDRFSARQFPNYSSELNVNALLLGDSALYLCASSLAMEANTGELFFGEGSRLTVL.

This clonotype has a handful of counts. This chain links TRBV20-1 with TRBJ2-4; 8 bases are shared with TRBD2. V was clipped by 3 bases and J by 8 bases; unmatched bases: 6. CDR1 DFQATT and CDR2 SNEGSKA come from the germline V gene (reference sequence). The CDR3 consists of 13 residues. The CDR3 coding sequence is TGCAGTGCTAGTGCGGGACTAGGGGACATTCAGTACTTC. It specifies CSASAGLGDIQYF.

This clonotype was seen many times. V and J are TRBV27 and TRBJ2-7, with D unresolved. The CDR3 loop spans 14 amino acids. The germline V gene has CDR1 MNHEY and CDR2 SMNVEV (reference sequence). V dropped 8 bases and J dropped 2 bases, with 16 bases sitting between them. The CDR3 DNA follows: TGTGCCAGCTACGTGGATACTTTTCCCTACGAGCAGTACTTC. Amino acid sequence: CASYVDTFPYEQYF.

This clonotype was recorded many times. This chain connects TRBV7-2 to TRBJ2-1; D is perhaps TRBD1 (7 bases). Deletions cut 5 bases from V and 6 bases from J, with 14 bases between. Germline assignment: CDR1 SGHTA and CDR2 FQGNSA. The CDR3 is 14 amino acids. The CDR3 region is CASSPNRGGNEQFF. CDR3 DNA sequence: TGTGCCAGCAGCCCGAACAGGGGAGGCAATGAGCAGTTCTTC.

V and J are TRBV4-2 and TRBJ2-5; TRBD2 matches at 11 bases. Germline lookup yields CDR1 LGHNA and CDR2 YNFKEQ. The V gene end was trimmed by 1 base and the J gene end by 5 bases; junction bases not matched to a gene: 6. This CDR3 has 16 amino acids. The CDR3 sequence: CASSQGPLAGVETQYF. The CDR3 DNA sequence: TGTGCCAGCAGCCAAGGTCCACTAGCGGGAGTGGAGACCCAGTACTTC.

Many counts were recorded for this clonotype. The CDR3 region is CSAHGTSGAGETQYF. DNA of the CDR3: TGCAGCGCTCATGGGACTAGCGGAGCGGGGGAGACCCAGTACTTC. The rearrangement links TRBV29-1 to TRBJ2-5, with 11 positions matching TRBD2. This CDR3 has 15 amino acids. CDR1 and CDR2 (germline): SQVTM, ANQGSEA. Trimming cost V 7 bases and J 5 bases; bases outside gene matches: 12. The whole variable domain, filled in from reference TRBV29-1 and TRBJ2-5, reads SAVISQKPSRDICQRGTSLTIQCQVDSQVTMMFWYRQQPGQSLTLIATANQGSEATYESGFVIDKFPISRPNLTFSTLTVSNMSPEDSSIYLCSAHGTSGAGETQYFGPGTRLLVL.

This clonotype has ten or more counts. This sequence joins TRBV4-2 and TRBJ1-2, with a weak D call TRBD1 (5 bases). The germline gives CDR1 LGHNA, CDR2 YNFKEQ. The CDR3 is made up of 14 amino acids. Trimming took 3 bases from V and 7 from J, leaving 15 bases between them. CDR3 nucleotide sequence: TGTGCCAGCAGCCATGTCGGAGGGGAGGGTGGCTACACCTTC. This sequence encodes CASSHVGGEGGYTF.

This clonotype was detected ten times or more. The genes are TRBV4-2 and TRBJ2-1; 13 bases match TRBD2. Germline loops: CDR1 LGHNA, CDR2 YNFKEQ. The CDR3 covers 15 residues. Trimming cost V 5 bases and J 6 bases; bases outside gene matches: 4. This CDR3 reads CASSFGTSGINEQFF. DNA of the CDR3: TGTGCCAGCAGCTTCGGGACTAGCGGGATCAATGAGCAGTTCTTC.

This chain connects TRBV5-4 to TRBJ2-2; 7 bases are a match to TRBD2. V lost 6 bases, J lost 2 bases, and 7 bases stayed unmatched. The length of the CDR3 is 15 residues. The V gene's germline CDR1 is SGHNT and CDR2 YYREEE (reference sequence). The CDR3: CASTLGGGNTGELFF. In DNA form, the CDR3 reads TGTGCCAGCACCCTAGGCGGGGGAAACACCGGGGAGCTGTTTTTT.

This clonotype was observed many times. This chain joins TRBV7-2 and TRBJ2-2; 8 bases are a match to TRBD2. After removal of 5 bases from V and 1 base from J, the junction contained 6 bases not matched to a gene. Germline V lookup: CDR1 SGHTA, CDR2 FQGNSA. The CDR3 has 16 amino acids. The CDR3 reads CASSVTSGGNTGELFF. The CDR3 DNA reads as TGTGCCAGCAGCGTCACTAGCGGAGGGAACACCGGGGAGCTGTTTTTT.

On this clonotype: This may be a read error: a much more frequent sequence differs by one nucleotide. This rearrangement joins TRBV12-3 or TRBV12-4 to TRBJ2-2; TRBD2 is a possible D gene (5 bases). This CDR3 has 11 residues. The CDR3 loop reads CASSVRGELSF. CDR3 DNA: TGTGCCAGCAGCGTTCGTGGGGAGCTGTCTTTT.

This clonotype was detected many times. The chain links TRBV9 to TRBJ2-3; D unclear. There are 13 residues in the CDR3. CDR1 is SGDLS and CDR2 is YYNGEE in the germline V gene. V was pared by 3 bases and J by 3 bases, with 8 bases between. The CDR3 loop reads CASSGSRTDTQYF. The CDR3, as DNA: TGTGCCAGCAGCGGGAGTCGAACAGATACGCAGTATTTT.

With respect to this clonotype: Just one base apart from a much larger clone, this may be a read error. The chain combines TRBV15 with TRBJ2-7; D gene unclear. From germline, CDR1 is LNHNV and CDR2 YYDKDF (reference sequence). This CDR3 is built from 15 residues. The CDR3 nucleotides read TGTGCCACCAGCGGAAGATTGGACGATACCTACGATCAGTACTTC. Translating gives CATSGRLDDTYDQYF.

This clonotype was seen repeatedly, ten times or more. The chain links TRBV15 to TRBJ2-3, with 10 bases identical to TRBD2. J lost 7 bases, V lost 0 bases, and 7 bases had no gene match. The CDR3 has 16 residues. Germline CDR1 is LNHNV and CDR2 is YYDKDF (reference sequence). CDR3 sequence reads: CATSRDPAGGRYTQYF. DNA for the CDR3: TGTGCCACCAGCAGAGACCCAGCGGGAGGGCGATATACGCAGTATTTT.

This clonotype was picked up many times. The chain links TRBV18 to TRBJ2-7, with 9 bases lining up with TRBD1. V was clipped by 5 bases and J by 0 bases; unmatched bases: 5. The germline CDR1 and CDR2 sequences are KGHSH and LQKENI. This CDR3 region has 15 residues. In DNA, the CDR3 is TGTGCCAGCTCAAGGGGACAGGGACCCTCCTACGAGCAGTACTTC. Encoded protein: CASSRGQGPSYEQYF.

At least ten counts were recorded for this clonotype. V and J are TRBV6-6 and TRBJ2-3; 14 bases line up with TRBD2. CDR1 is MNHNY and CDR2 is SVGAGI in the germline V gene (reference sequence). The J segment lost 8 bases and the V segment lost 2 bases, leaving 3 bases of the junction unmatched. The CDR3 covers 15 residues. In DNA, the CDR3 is TGTGCCAGCAGTTACGGGACTAGCGGGAGATCTACGCAGTATTTT. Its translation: CASSYGTSGRSTQYF.

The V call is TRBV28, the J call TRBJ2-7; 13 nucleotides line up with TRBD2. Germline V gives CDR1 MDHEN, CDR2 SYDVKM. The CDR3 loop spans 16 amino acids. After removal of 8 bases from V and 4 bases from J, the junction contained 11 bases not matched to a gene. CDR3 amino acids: CASFPGGTSGTYEQYF. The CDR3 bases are TGTGCCAGCTTCCCGGGAGGGACTAGCGGGACATACGAGCAGTACTTC.

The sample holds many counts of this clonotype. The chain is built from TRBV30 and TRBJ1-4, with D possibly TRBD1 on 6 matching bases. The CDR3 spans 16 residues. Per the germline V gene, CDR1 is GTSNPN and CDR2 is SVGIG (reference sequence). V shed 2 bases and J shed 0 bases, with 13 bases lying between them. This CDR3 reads CAWSHGQRSTNEKLFF. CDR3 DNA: TGTGCCTGGAGTCACGGACAGAGATCAACTAATGAAAAACTGTTTTTT.

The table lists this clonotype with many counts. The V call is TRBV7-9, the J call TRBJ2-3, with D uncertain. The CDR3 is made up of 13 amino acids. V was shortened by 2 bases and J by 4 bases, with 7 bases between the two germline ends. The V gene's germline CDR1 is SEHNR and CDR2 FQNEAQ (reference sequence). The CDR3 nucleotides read TGTGCCAGCAGCTTATATTTTGCAGATACGCAGTATTTT. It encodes CASSLYFADTQYF.

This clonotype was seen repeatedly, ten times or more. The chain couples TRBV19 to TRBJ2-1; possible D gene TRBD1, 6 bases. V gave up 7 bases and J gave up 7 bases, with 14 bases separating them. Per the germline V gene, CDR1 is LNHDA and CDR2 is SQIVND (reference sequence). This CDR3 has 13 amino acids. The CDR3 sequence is CASNPRRGNEQFF. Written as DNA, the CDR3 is TGTGCCAGTAACCCTCGCAGGGGAAATGAGCAGTTCTTC.

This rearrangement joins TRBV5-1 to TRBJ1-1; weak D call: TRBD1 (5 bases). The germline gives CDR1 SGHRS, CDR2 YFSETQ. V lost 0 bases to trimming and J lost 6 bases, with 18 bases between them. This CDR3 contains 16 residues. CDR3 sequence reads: CASSLARVNKGSEAFF. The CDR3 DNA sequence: TGCGCCAGCAGCTTGGCCAGGGTGAATAAAGGCTCTGAAGCTTTCTTT.

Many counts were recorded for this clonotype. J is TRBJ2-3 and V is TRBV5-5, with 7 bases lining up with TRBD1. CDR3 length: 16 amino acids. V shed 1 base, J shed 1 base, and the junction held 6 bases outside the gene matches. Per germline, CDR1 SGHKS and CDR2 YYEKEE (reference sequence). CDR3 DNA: TGTGCCAGCAGCTTGATTTCGCAGGGGGGCACAGATACGCAGTATTTT. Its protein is CASSLISQGGTDTQYF.

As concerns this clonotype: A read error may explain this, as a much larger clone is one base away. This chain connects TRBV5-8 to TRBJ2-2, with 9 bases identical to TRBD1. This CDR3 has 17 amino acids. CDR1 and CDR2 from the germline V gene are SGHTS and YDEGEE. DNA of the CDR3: TGTGCCAGCAGCCCCTGGACAGGGGATACGAACACCGGGGAGCTGCTTTTT. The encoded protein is CASSPWTGDTNTGELLF.

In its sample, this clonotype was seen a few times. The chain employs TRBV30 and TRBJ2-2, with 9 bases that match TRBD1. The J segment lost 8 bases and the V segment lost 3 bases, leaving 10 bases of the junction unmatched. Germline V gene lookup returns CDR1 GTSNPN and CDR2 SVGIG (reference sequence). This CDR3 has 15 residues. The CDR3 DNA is TGTGCCTGGAGACCTGGGGACAGGGTTATGGGGGAGCTGTTTTTT. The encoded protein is CAWRPGDRVMGELFF.

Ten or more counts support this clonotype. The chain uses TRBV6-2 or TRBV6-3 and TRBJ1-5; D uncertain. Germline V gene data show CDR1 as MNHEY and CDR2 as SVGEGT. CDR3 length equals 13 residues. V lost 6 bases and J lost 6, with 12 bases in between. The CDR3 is CASRAGVGQPQHF. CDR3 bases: TGTGCCAGCAGGGCGGGTGTGGGTCAGCCCCAGCATTTT.

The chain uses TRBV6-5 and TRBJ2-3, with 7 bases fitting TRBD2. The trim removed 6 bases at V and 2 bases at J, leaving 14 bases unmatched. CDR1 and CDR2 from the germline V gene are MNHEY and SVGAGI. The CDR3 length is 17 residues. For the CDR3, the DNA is TGTGCCAGCAGCTCAACCCAACTAGCGAGTTACACAGATACGCAGTATTTT. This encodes CASSSTQLASYTDTQYF.

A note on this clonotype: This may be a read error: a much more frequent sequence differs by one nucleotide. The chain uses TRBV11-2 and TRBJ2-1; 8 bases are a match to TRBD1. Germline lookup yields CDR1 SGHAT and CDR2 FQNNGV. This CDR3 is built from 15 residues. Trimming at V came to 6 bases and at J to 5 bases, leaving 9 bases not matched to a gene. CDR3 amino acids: CASRQGQGGHNEQFF. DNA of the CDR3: TGTGCCAGCAGACAAGGACAGGGTGGCCACAATGAGCAGTTCTTC.

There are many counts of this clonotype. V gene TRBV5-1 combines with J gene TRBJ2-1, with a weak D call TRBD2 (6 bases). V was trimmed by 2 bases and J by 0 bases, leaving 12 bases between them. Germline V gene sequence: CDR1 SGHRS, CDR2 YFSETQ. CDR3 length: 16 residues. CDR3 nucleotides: TGCGCCAGCAGCTTATCAGGAGGGAGCTCCTACAATGAGCAGTTCTTC. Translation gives CASSLSGGSSYNEQFF.

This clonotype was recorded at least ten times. The CDR3 loop is CATSDLRAGDYNEQFF. The CDR3 DNA reads TGTGCCACCAGTGATTTAAGAGCGGGTGATTACAATGAGCAGTTCTTC. The V gene is TRBV24-1, the J gene TRBJ2-1; maybe TRBD2 (6 bases). Germline loops: CDR1 KGHDR, CDR2 SFDVKD. Trimming shortened V by 1 base and J by 4 bases, and 13 bases separated the two germline ends. The CDR3 has 16 amino acids.